These T cell receptor beta chains were read from a single sample in a study of circulating CD8 cells and anti-PD-1 response in melanoma. MiXCR, applied by TCRdb to the reads, yields one record per CDR3 protein. The sample contains roughly 1,300 distinct CDR3 sequences, less than 9% of which appear only once. The sample consisted of CD8+ T cells from PBMCs, taken at baseline or after one month of anti-PD-1 therapy (not recorded which). The receptors shown here come from a human donor with melanoma. Both conserved end residues are part of each CDR3. D genes are given only for firm matches. Clone size is shown for a subset of rows, as once, few, many or a class of expanded clone.

clone_size	v_call	d_call	j_call	cdr3_nt	cdr3_aa
medium-sized	TRBV27	TRBD1	TRBJ2-5	TGTGCCAGCAGCCCGGGACAGGGGTTGGAGACCCAGTACTTC	CASSPGQGLETQYF
medium-sized	TRBV10-3	-	TRBJ2-1	TGTGCCATCAGTGATCAGGGACGTACCCCCTACAATGAGCAGTTCTTC	CAISDQGRTPYNEQFF
medium-sized	TRBV27	TRBD1	TRBJ1-5	TGTGCCAGCAGTTTAGTGGGACAGGGGGGTTCATTTAGAAATCAGCCCCAGCATTTT	CASSLVGQGGSFRNQPQHF
few	TRBV30	TRBD2	TRBJ2-3	TGTGCCTGGAGTCGCCCGGGACTAATCACAGATACGCAGTATTTT	CAWSRPGLITDTQYF
medium-sized	TRBV7-9	-	TRBJ2-2	TGTGCCAGCAGCTTCCAAACAGGATCCACCGGGGAGCTGTTTTTT	CASSFQTGSTGELFF
-	TRBV14	TRBD1	TRBJ1-5	TGTGCCAGCAATCCATTAGTACAGGGGGATCAGCCCCAGCATTTT	CASNPLVQGDQPQHF
medium-sized	TRBV29-1	-	TRBJ2-5	TGCAGCGTTTATAAGTGGGAGACAGCCGGGATGGAGACCCAGTACTTC	CSVYKWETAGMETQYF
few	TRBV29-1	-	TRBJ2-2	TGCAGCGCCCGTGGGGGCAGCATACACACCGGGGAGCTGTTTTTT	CSARGGSIHTGELFF
medium-sized	TRBV11-2	-	TRBJ2-1	TGTGCCAGCAGCTTAGCGAATGAGCAGTTCTTC	CASSLANEQFF
medium-sized	TRBV12-3/TRBV12-4	-	TRBJ2-7	TGTGCCAGCAGTTTAAAGTACGAGCAGTACTTC	CASSLKYEQYF
medium-sized	TRBV28	-	TRBJ2-7	TGTGCCAGCAGGGTAAGGGTGGCCTTCTACGAGCAGTACTTC	CASRVRVAFYEQYF
medium-sized	TRBV20-1	-	TRBJ1-1	TGCAGTGCTAGAGGGGTCGATGGCGAGACTGAAGCTTTCTTT	CSARGVDGETEAFF
medium-sized	TRBV20-1	-	TRBJ1-1	TGCAGTGCTAGTTCCCTCCGTGGGACTGAAGCTTTCTTT	CSASSLRGTEAFF
-	TRBV20-1	-	TRBJ2-7	TGCAGGGCTAGATTACCTAGCTACGAGCTGTACTTC	CRARLPSYELYF
medium-sized	TRBV28	TRBD2	TRBJ2-3	TGTGCCGCAAAAGGACTAGCGGGAGGCCACACAGATACGCAGTATTTT	CAAKGLAGGHTDTQYF
medium-sized	TRBV4-1	TRBD2	TRBJ2-1	TGCGCCAGCAGCCAAAGTCAATGGGGGACTAGCGAGCCGAGCTCCTACAATGAGCAGTTCTTC	CASSQSQWGTSEPSSYNEQFF
medium-sized	TRBV19	TRBD2	TRBJ2-7	TGTGCCAGTAGTATAGACGGGAGGGGCGCCTACGAGCAGTACTTC	CASSIDGRGAYEQYF
large	TRBV28	-	TRBJ2-7	TGTGCCAGCAGTTTGGTCGGTACGGGGTACGAGCAGTACTTC	CASSLVGTGYEQYF
medium-sized	TRBV20-1	-	TRBJ2-7	TGCAGTGCTCTCCGGGACTTTGGGGTGTGGGAGCAGTACTTC	CSALRDFGVWEQYF
medium-sized	TRBV27	-	TRBJ2-7	TGTGCCAGCAGTTTACAGGACCTTCCTTCGGAAGAGCAGTACTTC	CASSLQDLPSEEQYF
large	TRBV25-1	-	TRBJ2-3	TGTGCCAGCAGGCCCGGGGGCAAAGATACGCAGTATTTT	CASRPGGKDTQYF
medium-sized	TRBV20-1	-	TRBJ1-1	TGCAGTGCTATCTGGACAGAGAACACTGAAGCTTTCTTT	CSAIWTENTEAFF
large	TRBV7-9	TRBD1	TRBJ1-1	TGTGCCAGCAGTCCACAGGGGGCTACTGAAGCTTTCTTT	CASSPQGATEAFF
medium-sized	TRBV29-1	-	TRBJ2-2	TGCAGCGTTGTGGGCGGAAACACCGGGGAGCTGTTTTTT	CSVVGGNTGELFF
large	TRBV28	-	TRBJ1-1	TGTGCCAGTCGCAAGGGGGTTGAAGCTTTCTTT	CASRKGVEAFF
medium-sized	TRBV18	-	TRBJ2-1	TGTGCCAGCTCACCACCACTGTACAATAAGCAGTTCTTC	CASSPPLYNKQFF
large	TRBV29-1	-	TRBJ1-1	TGCAGCGTTGACACAAACACTGAAGCTTTCTTT	CSVDTNTEAFF
medium-sized	TRBV6-4	-	TRBJ1-1	TGTGCCAGCAGTGAACAGGGGAACACTGAAGCTTTCTTT	CASSEQGNTEAFF
medium-sized	TRBV2	-	TRBJ2-1	TGTGCCGGTGGGTCCTACTACAATGAGCAGTTCTTC	CAGGSYYNEQFF
large	TRBV5-6	TRBD1	TRBJ2-7	TGTGCCAGCAGCATGGGGACAGGGAACAACCACGAGCAGTACTTC	CASSMGTGNNHEQYF
medium-sized	TRBV28	-	TRBJ1-5	TGTGCCAGCAGTTTATATGGACTCAGCAATCAGCCCCAGCATTTT	CASSLYGLSNQPQHF
large	TRBV29-1	-	TRBJ1-1	TGCAGCGTTACTATTAACACTGAAGCTTTCTTT	CSVTINTEAFF
-	TRBV28	-	TRBJ1-5	TGTGCCAGCACTTCAATGGTCAATAGCAATCAGCCCCAGCGTTTT	CASTSMVNSNQPQRF
large	TRBV15	TRBD1	TRBJ2-5	TGTGCCACCAGCACAGGACAGGGAGAAGAGACCCAGTACTTC	CATSTGQGEETQYF
medium-sized	TRBV7-8	-	TRBJ2-7	TGTGCCAGCACTCCTGGGACAAGCTACGAGCAGTACTTC	CASTPGTSYEQYF
large	TRBV28	-	TRBJ2-7	TGTGCCAGCAGTTCCCTCTACGAGCAGTACTTC	CASSSLYEQYF
large	TRBV28	-	TRBJ1-1	TGTGCCAGCAGTTTAACAGGACTGGCTGAAGCTTTCTTT	CASSLTGLAEAFF
-	TRBV4-1	-	TRBJ2-1	TGCGCCAGCAGCCTAAAAGACTACAGTGAGCAGTTCTTC	CASSLKDYSEQFF
medium-sized	TRBV11-2	TRBD2	TRBJ2-7	TGTGCCAGCAGCTTAGAGGGGGGACTAGCGGCCTACGAGCAGTACTTC	CASSLEGGLAAYEQYF
medium-sized	TRBV11-2	TRBD1	TRBJ2-6	TGTGCCAGCAGCGGGACAGCCCGCTCTGGGGCCAACGTCCTGACTTTC	CASSGTARSGANVLTF
medium-sized	TRBV28	-	TRBJ2-4	TGTGCCAGCTCCGCCCTCTGGATGAGGGACATTCAGTACTTC	CASSALWMRDIQYF
medium-sized	TRBV7-9	TRBD1	TRBJ1-1	TGTGCCAGCAGCGCAGGGGGCTTAACTGAAGCTTTCTTT	CASSAGGLTEAFF